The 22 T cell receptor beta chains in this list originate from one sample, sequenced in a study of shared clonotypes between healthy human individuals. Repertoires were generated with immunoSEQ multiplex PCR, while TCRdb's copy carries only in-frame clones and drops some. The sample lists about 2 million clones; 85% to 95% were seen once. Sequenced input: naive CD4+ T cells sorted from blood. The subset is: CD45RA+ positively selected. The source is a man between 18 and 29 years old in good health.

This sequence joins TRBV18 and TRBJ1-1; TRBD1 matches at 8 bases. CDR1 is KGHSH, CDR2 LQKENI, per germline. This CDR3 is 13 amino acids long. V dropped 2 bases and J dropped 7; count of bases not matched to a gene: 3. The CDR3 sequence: CASSPTGGSEAFF. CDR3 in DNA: TGTGCCAGCTCACCAACAGGGGGAAGTGAAGCTTTCTTT. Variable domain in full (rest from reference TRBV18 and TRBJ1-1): NAGVMQNPRHLVRRRGQEARLRCSPMKGHSHVYWYRQLPEEGLKFMVYLQKENIIDESGMPKERFSAEFPKEGPSILRIQQVVRGDSAAYFCASSPTGGSEAFFGQGTRLTVV.

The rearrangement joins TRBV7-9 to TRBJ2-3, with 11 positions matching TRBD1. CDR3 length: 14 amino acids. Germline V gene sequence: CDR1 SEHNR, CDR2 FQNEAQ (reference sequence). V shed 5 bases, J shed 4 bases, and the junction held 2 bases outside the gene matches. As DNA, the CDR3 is TGTGCCAGCAGCCGGACAGGGGGCTCAGATACGCAGTATTTT. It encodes CASSRTGGSDTQYF.

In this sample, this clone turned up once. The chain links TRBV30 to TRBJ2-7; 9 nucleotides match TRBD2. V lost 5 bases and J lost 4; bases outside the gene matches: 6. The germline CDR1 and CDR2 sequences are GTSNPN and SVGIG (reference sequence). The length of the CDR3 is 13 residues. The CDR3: CAWGGLAGYEQYF. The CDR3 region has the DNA TGTGCCTGGGGGGGCCTAGCGGGATACGAGCAGTACTTC.

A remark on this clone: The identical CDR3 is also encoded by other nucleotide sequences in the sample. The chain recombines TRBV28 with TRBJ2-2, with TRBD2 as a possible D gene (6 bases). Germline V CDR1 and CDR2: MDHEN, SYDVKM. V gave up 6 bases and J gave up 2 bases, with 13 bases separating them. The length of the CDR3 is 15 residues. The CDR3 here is CASSPGTVNTGELFF. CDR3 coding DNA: TGTGCCAGCAGCCCCGGGACTGTCAACACCGGGGAGCTGTTTTTT.

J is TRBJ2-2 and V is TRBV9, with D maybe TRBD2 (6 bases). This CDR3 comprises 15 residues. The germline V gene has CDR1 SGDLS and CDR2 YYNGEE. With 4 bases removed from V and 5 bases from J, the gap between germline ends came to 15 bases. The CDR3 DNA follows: TGTGCCAGCAGCCCTCGTTCAGCGGGTACCGGGGAGCTGTTTTTT. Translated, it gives CASSPRSAGTGELFF.

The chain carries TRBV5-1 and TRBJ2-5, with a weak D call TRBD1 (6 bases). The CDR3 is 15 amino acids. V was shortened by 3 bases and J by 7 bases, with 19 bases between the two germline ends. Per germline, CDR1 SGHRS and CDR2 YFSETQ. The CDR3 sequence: CASSSMTGSSVTQYF. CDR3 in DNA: TGCGCCAGCAGCTCTATGACAGGATCCTCGGTGACCCAGTACTTC.

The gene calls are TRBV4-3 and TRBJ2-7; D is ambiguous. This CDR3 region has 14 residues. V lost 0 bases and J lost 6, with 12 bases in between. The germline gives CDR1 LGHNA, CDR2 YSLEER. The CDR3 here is CASSQEHVAGEQYF. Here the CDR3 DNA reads TGCGCCAGCAGCCAAGAGCACGTTGCTGGCGAGCAGTACTTC.

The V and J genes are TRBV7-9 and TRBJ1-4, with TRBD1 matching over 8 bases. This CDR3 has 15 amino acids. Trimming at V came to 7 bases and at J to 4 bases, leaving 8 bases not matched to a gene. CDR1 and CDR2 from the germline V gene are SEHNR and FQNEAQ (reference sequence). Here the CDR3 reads CASTLQTGGNEKLFF. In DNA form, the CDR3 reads TGTGCCAGCACCCTTCAAACAGGGGGTAATGAAAAACTGTTTTTT.

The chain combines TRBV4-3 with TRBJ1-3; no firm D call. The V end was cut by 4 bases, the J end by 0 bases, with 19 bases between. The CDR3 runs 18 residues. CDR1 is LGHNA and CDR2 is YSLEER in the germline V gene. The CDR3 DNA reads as TGCGCCAGCAGCCCCCAAGTTGGTGGGGATCCCTCTGGAAACACCATATATTTT. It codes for CASSPQVGGDPSGNTIYF.

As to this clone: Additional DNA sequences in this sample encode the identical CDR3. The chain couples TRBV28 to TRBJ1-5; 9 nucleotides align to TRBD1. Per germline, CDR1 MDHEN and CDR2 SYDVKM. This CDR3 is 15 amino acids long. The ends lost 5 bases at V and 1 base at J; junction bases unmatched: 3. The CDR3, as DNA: TGTGCCAGCAGTCCGACAGGGGGGAGCAATCAGCCCCAGCATTTT. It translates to CASSPTGGSNQPQHF.

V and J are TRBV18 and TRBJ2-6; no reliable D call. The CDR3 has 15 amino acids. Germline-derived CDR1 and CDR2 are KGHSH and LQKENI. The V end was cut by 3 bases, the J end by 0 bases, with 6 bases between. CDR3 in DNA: TGTGCCAGCTCACCCGCACACTCTGGGGCCAACGTCCTGACTTTC. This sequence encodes CASSPAHSGANVLTF.

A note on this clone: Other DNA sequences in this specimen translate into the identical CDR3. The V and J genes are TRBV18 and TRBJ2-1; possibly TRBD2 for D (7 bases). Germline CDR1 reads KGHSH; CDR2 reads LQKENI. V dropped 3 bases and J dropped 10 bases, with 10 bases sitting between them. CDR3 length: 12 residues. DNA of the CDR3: TGTGCCAGCTCACCGCGGGGGCAGGAGCAGTTCTTC. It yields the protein CASSPRGQEQFF.

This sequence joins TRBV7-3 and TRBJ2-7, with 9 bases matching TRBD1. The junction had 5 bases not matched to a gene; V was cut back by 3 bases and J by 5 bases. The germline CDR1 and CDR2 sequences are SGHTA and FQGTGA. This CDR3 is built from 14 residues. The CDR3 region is CASSLGQGFHEQYF. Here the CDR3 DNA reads TGTGCCAGCAGCTTGGGACAGGGATTCCACGAGCAGTACTTC.

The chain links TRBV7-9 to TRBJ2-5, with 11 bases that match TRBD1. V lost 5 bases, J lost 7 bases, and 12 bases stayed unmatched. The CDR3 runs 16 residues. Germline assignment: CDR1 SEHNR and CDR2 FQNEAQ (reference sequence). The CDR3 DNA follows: TGTGCCAGCAGCCGGGACAGGGGGTTAAGGTTGGGGACCCAGTACTTC. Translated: CASSRDRGLRLGTQYF.

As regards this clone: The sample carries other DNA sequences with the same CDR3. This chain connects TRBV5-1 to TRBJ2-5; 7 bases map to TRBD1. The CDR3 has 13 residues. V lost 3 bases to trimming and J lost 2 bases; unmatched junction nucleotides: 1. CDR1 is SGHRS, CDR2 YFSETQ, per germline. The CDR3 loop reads CASSSGGQETQYF. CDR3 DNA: TGCGCCAGCAGCTCAGGGGGACAAGAGACCCAGTACTTC.

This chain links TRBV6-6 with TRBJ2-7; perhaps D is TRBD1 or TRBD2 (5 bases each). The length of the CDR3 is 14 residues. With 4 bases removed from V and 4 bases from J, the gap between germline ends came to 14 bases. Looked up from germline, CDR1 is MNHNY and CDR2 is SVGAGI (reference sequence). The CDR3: CASSWDLTSYEQYF. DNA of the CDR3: TGTGCCAGCAGTTGGGACCTCACGTCGTACGAGCAGTACTTC.

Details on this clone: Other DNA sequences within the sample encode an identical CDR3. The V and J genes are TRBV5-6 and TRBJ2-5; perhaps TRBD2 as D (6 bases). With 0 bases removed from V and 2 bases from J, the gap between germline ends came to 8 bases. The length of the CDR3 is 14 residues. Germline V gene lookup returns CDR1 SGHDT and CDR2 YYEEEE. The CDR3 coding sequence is TGTGCCAGCAGCTTGGTGGGGGGACAAGAGACCCAGTACTTC. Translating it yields CASSLVGGQETQYF.

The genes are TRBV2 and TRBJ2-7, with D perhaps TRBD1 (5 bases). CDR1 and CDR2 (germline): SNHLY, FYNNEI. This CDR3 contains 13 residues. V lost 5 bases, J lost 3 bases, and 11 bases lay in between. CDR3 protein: CASSPDRDYEQYF. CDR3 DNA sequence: TGTGCCAGCAGTCCCGACAGAGACTACGAGCAGTACTTC.

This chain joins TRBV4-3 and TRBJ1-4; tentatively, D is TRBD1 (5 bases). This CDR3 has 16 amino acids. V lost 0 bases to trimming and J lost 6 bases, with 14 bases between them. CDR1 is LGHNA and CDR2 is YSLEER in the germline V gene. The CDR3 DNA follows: TGCGCCAGCAGCCAAGATCCCTCAGGGTTCGATGAAAAACTGTTTTTT. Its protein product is CASSQDPSGFDEKLFF.

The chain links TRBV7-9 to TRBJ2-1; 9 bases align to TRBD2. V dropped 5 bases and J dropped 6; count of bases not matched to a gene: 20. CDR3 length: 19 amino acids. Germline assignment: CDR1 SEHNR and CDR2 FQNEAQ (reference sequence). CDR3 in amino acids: CASSPRTGYLAGSLNEQFF. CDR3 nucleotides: TGTGCCAGCAGCCCCCGGACAGGATATCTAGCGGGATCCCTCAATGAGCAGTTCTTC.

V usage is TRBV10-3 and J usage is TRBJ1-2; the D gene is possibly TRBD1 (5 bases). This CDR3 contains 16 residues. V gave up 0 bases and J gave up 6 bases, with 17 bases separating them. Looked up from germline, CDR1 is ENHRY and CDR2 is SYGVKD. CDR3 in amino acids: CAISESGRGQGDGYTF. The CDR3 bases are TGTGCCATCAGTGAGTCAGGGCGGGGCCAGGGCGATGGCTACACCTTC.

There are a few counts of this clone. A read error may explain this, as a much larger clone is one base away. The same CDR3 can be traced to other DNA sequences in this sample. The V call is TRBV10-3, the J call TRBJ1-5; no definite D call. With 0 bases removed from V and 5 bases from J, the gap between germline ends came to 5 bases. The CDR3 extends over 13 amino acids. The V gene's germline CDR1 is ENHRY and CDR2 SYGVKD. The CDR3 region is CAISESRDQPQHF. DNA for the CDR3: TGTGCCATCAGTGAGTCGAGGGATCAGCCCCAGCATTTT.